This T cell receptor beta chain derives from a study of blood T cell repertoires in COVID-19. The authors' processing: Nucleated cell counts were estimated from reference gene primer amplification. The method was immunoSEQ multiplex PCR; TCRdb's version includes in-frame clones alone and lacks a portion of them. The V and J calls and clone size come from that table; D and trimming were worked out from the DNA. The sample has about 160,000 clones; around 74% are singletons. The sequence derives from a man in his sixties or seventies with acute or convalescent COVID-19. The sequenced sample was peripheral blood.

The CDR3 region is CASSFGRASSGNTIYF. The DNA for the CDR3 is TGTGCCAGCAGCTTTGGGAGAGCAAGCTCTGGAAACACCATATATTTT. This chain uses TRBV7-8 with TRBJ1-3; D ambiguous. Deletions cut 3 bases from V and 0 bases from J, with 12 bases between. In germline, CDR1 is SGHVS, CDR2 FQNEAQ. The CDR3 is 16 residues long. Full variable domain (rest looked up from reference TRBV7-8 and TRBJ1-3): GAGVSQSPRYKVAKRGQDVALRCDPISGHVSLFWYQQALGQGPEFLTYFQNEAQLDKSGLPSDRFFAERPEGSVSTLKIQRTQQEDSAVYLCASSFGRASSGNTIYFGEGSWLTVV.